The 7 T cell receptor beta chains in this list originate from one sample, sequenced in a study of cytomegalovirus exposure and HLA in healthy donors (dated by TCRdb to 2017 to 2019). The library was made by the immunoSEQ multiplex PCR assay. For the multiplex PCR, a mixture combining 60 forward primers for TCR Vbeta segments and 13 reverse primers for TCR Jbeta segments was used. Sourced from immuneACCESS, this table was stored by TCRdb with only in-frame sequences that have V and J called. A share of the clones is absent; for the studies checked, an unresolved V gene accounts for under half, and the remainder has no known explanation. The sample has roughly 130,000 clones on record, roughly 78% of them singletons. The top ten clones comprise roughly 5.5% of the sample. The sequenced material came from PBMCs. Receptors originate from a man younger than 40 in good health and CMV-seronegative.

The chain employs TRBV5-6 and TRBJ2-5, with a tentative D call TRBD1 (5 bases). CDR3 length equals 13 residues. Per germline, CDR1 SGHDT and CDR2 YYEEEE. V was trimmed by 4 bases and J by 5 bases, leaving 12 bases between them. The CDR3 DNA reads TGTGCCAGCAGCGTACAGGTTGGGGAGACCCAGTACTTC. Protein: CASSVQVGETQYF. The full variable domain, its missing parts supplied by reference TRBV5-6 and TRBJ2-5, is DAGVTQSPTHLIKTRGQQVTLRCSPKSGHDTVSWYQQALGQGPQFIFQYYEEEERQRGNFPDRFSGHQFPNYSSELNVNALLLGDSALYLCASSVQVGETQYFGPGTRLLVL.

This sequence joins TRBV20-1 and TRBJ1-1, with D uncertain. This CDR3 is 11 amino acids long. Per the germline V gene, CDR1 is DFQATT and CDR2 is SNEGSKA (reference sequence). V gave up 1 base and J gave up 4 bases, with 4 bases separating them. The CDR3 nucleotides are TGCAGTGCTAGAGGTAGCACTGAAGCTTTCTTT. It encodes CSARGSTEAFF.

The chain joins TRBV19 to TRBJ1-2; 7 nucleotides match TRBD1. The germline V gene has CDR1 LNHDA and CDR2 SQIVND (reference sequence). The CDR3 consists of 13 residues. Germline trimming cut 8 bases from V and 5 bases from J; bases unmatched to any gene: 8. CDR3 sequence reads: CASRFGGQYGYTF. CDR3 bases: TGTGCCAGTCGTTTCGGGGGACAGTATGGCTACACCTTC.

This CDR3 reads CASSLGRGTEAFF. The DNA of the CDR3 is TGCGCCAGCAGCTTGGGCAGGGGCACTGAAGCTTTCTTT. V usage is TRBV5-1 and J usage is TRBJ1-1; D is possibly TRBD1 (6 bases). CDR1 is SGHRS, CDR2 YFSETQ, per germline. Trimming pared 0 bases from V and 4 bases from J, leaving 7 bases between. This CDR3 spans 13 amino acids.

This clone showed up just a few times. The rearrangement joins TRBV28 to TRBJ2-7; a weak D match, TRBD2 (5 bases). The CDR3 covers 14 residues. V lost 5 bases, J lost 4 bases, and 15 bases lay in between. The germline gives CDR1 MDHEN, CDR2 SYDVKM. CDR3 residues: CASSPPGRDYEQYF. The CDR3 coding sequence is TGTGCCAGCAGTCCGCCGGGCCGGGATTACGAGCAGTACTTC.

V usage is TRBV28 and J usage is TRBJ2-1, with 7 nucleotides matching TRBD1. This CDR3 is built from 14 residues. In germline, CDR1 is MDHEN, CDR2 SYDVKM. V dropped 5 bases and J dropped 9; count of bases not matched to a gene: 10. The CDR3 is CASSPPDRLGEQFF. The CDR3, as DNA: TGTGCCAGCAGTCCCCCGGACAGGTTGGGTGAGCAGTTCTTC.

Details on this clone: Other DNA sequences in this specimen translate into the identical CDR3. This sequence joins TRBV5-1 and TRBJ2-7; 7 nucleotides line up with TRBD1. Germline V CDR1 and CDR2: SGHRS, YFSETQ. The CDR3 is 13 residues long. V trimming: 0 bases; J trimming: 6 bases; junction bases outside the gene matches: 3. The CDR3: CASSLEGASEQYF. The DNA of the CDR3 is TGCGCCAGCAGCTTGGAGGGGGCCAGCGAGCAGTACTTC.